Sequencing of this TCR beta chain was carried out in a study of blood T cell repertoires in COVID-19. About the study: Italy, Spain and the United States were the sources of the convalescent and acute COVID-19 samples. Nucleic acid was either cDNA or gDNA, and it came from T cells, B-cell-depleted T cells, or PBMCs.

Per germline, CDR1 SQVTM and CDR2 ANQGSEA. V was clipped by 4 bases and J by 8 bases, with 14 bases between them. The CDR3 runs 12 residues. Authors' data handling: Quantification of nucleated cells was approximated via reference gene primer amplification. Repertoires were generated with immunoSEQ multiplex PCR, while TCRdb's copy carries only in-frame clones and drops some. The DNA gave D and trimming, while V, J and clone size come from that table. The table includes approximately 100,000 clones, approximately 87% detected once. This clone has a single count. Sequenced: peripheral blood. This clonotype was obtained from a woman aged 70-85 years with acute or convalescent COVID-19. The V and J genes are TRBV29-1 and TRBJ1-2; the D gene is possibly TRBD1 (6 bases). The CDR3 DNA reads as TGCAGCGTTGCCGGGACATCGGGAGGCTACACCTTC. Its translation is CSVAGTSGGYTF.